This T cell receptor beta chain was recovered during a study of cytomegalovirus exposure and HLA in healthy donors (dated by TCRdb to 2016 to 2017). The study in broad terms: In an earlier analysis of approximately 500 of the donors, approximately 260 Gb of sequence data and approximately 120 million unique TCR beta sequences from about 179 million T cells were reported. Roughly five DR-DQ haplotypes were treated as single units for association and clustering because of strong linkage in the cohort. Every repertoire in the discovery cohort had been generated on one and the same sequencing platform. Donor age, sex, ethnicity and CMV serostatus were compiled alongside the repertoire data. The study aimed to test whether signatures of past pathogen exposure could be identified by cataloging public T cell receptors. In addition to the first cohort of 650 to 800 subjects, a separate validation cohort of 100 to 150 different subjects was used. The study combined high-throughput TCR immunosequencing, statistical association of individual TCRs with disease status, and machine learning to predict cytomegalovirus infection status. A later analysis re-analyzed previously published TCR beta repertoires from hundreds of donors and added high-resolution HLA genotyping to study TCR occurrence patterns. Both class I and class II loci were covered by HLA typing, at four-digit resolution. Typing coverage differed by locus: A, B, C, DRB1 and DQB1 were typed in roughly 620-630 donors, DQA1 in around 500, DPA1 in some 610, and DPB1 in just under 490. A later genetic analysis used genome-wide SNP genotypes for about 60% of the roughly 700 donors, treating that subset as a discovery cohort. The study used immunosequencing to profile the T cell repertoires of hundreds of subjects and linked those repertoires to cytomegalovirus serostatus. An earlier analysis of several hundred of the donors applied high-throughput TCR beta sequencing to assess whether each TCR beta V gene segment acted as functional or pseudogenic. Among the approximately 430 genotyped donors, around 81% belonged to the genetic ancestry cluster associated with self-reported Caucasian donors. Among around 400 genotyped donors of the cohort, an average of roughly 230,000 unique TCR beta nucleotide sequences was sequenced per donor, of which roughly 17% were non-productive. About 300 gigabases of sequencing data and around 85 million unique TCR sequences made up an early release that covered over 550 HLA-typed donors. In the later analysis, no new phenotypic data were used to find candidate immune exposures; instead, reliance was placed on TCR beta sequences and their occurrence across donors.

The method was the immunoSEQ multiplex PCR assay. For the multiplex PCR, a mixture combining 60 forward primers for TCR Vbeta segments and 13 reverse primers for TCR Jbeta segments was used. A multiplex PCR assay on genomic DNA amplified the CDR3 region of rearranged TCR beta genes. On the Illumina HiSeq System, the amplified TCR beta libraries were sequenced as 87-base-pair reads. Per the original workflow: A later analysis counted about 80 million unique TCR beta chains across the 650 to 700 repertoires, and 9.5 million to 11 million of these chains were shared by at least two donors. Raw reads were error-corrected and collapsed into unique sequences by a nearest-neighbor algorithm in which closely related sequences were merged to remove PCR and sequencing errors. Alignment of CDR3 sequences to IMGT reference sequences was used to assign V, D and J gene segments. For a sequence to be retained, a match of at least six nucleotides was required to both a V gene segment and a J gene segment. Rearrangements were called productive when the CDR3 lacked stop codons and stayed in frame with V and J; all others were non-productive. CDR3 was defined according to IMGT convention as the region running from the second conserved V-encoded cysteine to the conserved J-encoded phenylalanine. The earlier analysis of about 640 of the donors excluded any sequence lacking an unambiguous match to a single V gene segment. In an earlier analysis of some 590 of the donors, V segments were called functional above 56.7% productive rearrangements and were called segregating when the between-donor standard deviation exceeded 5%. A statistical classification framework was developed to diagnose cytomegalovirus status using the catalog of TCR beta chain sequences. In a later analysis, TCR nucleotide sequences were compared against IMGT/GENE-DB human TR gene sequences so that V and J genes could be assigned. The TCRdist pipeline was used in a later analysis to assign CDR3 sequences and most-parsimonious VDJ recombination scenarios. A later analysis defined each TCR beta chain by its CDR3 amino acid sequence plus V-gene family, and excluded reads lacking a unique V-gene family. To address suspected cross-contamination and a sequencing artifact, a later analysis removed 550 to 750 highly shared, low-generation-probability nucleotide sequences. For each public chain, a later analysis derived a clonal expansion index from normalized ranks of inferred template counts within each repertoire. In a later analysis, generation probabilities were computed with a VDJ recombination model fitted to out-of-frame rearrangements, and the resulting probabilities were checked against IGoR. In a later analysis, TCR-TCR, TCR-HLA and TCR-CMV co-occurrence was scored with hypergeometric tests, and a repertoire-size bias correction was applied to TCR pairs. In a later analysis, false discovery rates were estimated by permuting HLA or CMV assignments 20 times. In a later analysis, co-occurring TCRs were grouped using DBSCAN, and TCRdist sequence similarity was added for clustering within HLA-allele-positive subsets. Repertoires with fewer than 30,000 or more than 120,000 public chains, plus five repertoires with anomalous nucleotide sharing, were excluded from co-occurrence clustering. In its TCRdb copy, this immuneACCESS table keeps in-frame sequences only and misses some clones. Where compared with another copy, unresolved V genes explain less than half of these, and the others have no known cause. V, J and clone size are taken as reported in that table, and D and trimming were inferred from the DNA itself. This sample holds about 240,000 clones; roughly 78% were observed only once. The ten largest clonotypes hold about 0.47% of the sample.

V is pared back by 4 bases and J by 1 base, with 8 bases lying between the germline termini. For CDR1 and CDR2, the germline V gene lists ENHRY and SYGVKD. The CDR3 measures 14 amino acids from cysteine to phenylalanine. Just the 42-base CDR3 DNA is kept, in frame starting at base 1. Comments on this clone: The antigen this receptor binds is unknown. Base qualities were left out, and no much larger clone turns up one base away.

General study outcomes and caveats: A cluster of highly shared sequence variants was judged likely to represent a technical artifact of the sequencing pipeline. A further reported finding was that TCR beta sequences accurately predicted the HLA-A and HLA-B alleles for most subjects in the first cohort. The cohort was sequenced for TCR beta chains only, and without alpha or paired-chain data the features that could be detected were limited. Most TCR sequences were observed very rarely across donors, whereas some public TCRs were present in many individuals. Linkage disequilibrium might explain the correlated functional status among segregating V segments, but an unknown experimental factor could not be excluded. The presence/absence analyses assumed that sequencing depth was roughly uniform across donors, and that assumption may not be true. Several of the top co-occurrence clusters appeared to be linked to parvovirus B19, influenza, CMV and Epstein-Barr virus, according to a later analysis. The study listed 170 or so TCR beta chains as associated with cytomegalovirus. A later analysis associated about 16,000 TCR beta sequences with specific HLA alleles at a false discovery rate of 0.05. The authors suggested that the approach could potentially be generalized to other disease states and immunological phenotypes. In an earlier analysis of 587 of the donors, most TCR beta V segments appeared in productive rearrangements about 90% or about 30% of the time, broadly matching IMGT annotations. In both the original and validation cohorts, the classifier was reported to diagnose cytomegalovirus status with high specificity and sensitivity. A later genetic analysis reported fewer N-insertions in productive TCRs among donors in an Asian-associated ancestry cluster than the roughly 650-donor mean. In vitro tests confirmed that a few of the cytomegalovirus-associated TCR beta chains recognize cytomegalovirus antigens. When HLA alleles, especially DR and DQ, strongly co-occurred, TCR associations were difficult to assign to individual alleles. The earlier analysis of a few hundred of the donors excluded roughly 16 rarely observed V segments, including chromosome 9 orphons, because counts were too low. According to a later analysis, TCR association rates differed among HLA loci, with DRB1 alleles showing the most associated TCRs and HLA-C alleles showing the fewest. HLA typing was unavailable for some donors at each locus, so association tests used only the typed subset. An association between a missense DCLRE1C variant and V-gene and J-gene trimming of TCR beta chains was found in a later genetic analysis and replicated in an independent cohort. In a later analysis, most CMV-associated TCR beta chains were found to appear HLA-restricted, with HLA associations seemingly driven largely by CMV exposure. The only immune exposure information available for the cohort was CMV serostatus. The 87-base-pair reads could not distinguish some IMGT-functional V segments, including TRBV6-2 and TRBV6-3, so those segments were excluded. Compared with equally common non-associated chains, HLA-associated TCR beta chains in a later analysis were more clonally expanded and had lower generation probabilities.

In total, approximately 690 healthy bone marrow donors made up the cohort. All cohort members were sampled while nominally healthy, although unrecorded immune exposures were likely present. The donor was CMV seronegative and was included in the group of 352 seronegative cohort members. A peripheral blood sample was provided by each donor, and peripheral blood mononuclear cells were used for TCR beta sequencing. Genomic DNA extraction from the blood cell samples was performed with the Qiagen DNeasy Blood Extraction Kit. This TCR derives from a boy aged 10-17 years in good health and CMV-seronegative. Sequenced input: PBMCs. The chain employs TRBV10-3 and TRBJ2-1, with a tentative D gene TRBD2 over 6 matching bases. The CDR3 here reads CAISVAASYNEQFF. The DNA sequence reads TGTGCCATCAGTGTAGCGGCTTCCTACAATGAGCAGTTCTTC.